This TCR beta chain derives from a study of CD8 T cells in Susac syndrome. General observations from the study: The study conceded that its TCR sequencing and HLA analysis involved relatively few individuals.

It was treatment-naive patients with stable or active relapsing-remitting disease who made up the multiple sclerosis controls. In contrast to the negatively isolated CD8+ and CD4+ T cells, TEMRA cells were FACS-enriched. Random hexamers were used to reverse transcribe the RNA input (roughly 0.5 to 1 ug). TCRdb passed the immunoSEQ multiplex PCR reads through MiXCR, listing each CDR3 protein once. This table has 40,000 to 60,000 distinct CDR3 sequences, roughly 93% appearing once. For this clonotype: What it binds is not known.

The germline V gene has CDR1 SEHNR and CDR2 FQNEAQ (reference sequence). The V and J ends lost 7 bases and 4 bases, in that order; junction bases with no gene match: 6. The CDR3 contains 15 residues. The sequencing input was CD8+ T cells from PBMCs. The TCR was taken from a human donor with multiple sclerosis. The chain carries TRBV7-9 and TRBJ1-3, with 11 positions matching TRBD1. The CDR3 is CASTGQGARGNTIYF. The CDR3 nucleotides read TGTGCCAGCACCGGACAGGGGGCGCGCGGAAACACCATATATTTT.